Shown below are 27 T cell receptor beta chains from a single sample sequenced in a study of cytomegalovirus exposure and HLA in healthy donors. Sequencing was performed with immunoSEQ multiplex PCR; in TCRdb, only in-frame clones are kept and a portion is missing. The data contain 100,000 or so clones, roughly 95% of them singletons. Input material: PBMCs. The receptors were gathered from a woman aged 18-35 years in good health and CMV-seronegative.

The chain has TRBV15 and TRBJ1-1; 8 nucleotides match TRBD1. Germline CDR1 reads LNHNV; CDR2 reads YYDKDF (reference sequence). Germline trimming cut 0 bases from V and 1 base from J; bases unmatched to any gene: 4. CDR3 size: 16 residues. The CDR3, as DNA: TGTGCCACCAGCAGAGATCGGGGGACAGGGAACACTGAAGCTTTCTTT. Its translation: CATSRDRGTGNTEAFF.

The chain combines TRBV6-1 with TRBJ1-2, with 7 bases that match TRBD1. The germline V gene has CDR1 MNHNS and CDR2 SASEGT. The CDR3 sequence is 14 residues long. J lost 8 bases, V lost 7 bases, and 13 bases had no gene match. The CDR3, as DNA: TGTGCCAGCACCGAAGTAACAGGGGTGTACGGCTACACCTTC. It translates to CASTEVTGVYGYTF.

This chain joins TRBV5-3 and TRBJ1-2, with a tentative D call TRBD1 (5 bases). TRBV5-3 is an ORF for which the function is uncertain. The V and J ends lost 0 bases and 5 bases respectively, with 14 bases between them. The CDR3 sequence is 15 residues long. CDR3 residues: CARSLVEQGRYGYTF. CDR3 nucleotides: TGTGCCAGAAGCTTGGTAGAGCAGGGTAGGTATGGCTACACCTTC.

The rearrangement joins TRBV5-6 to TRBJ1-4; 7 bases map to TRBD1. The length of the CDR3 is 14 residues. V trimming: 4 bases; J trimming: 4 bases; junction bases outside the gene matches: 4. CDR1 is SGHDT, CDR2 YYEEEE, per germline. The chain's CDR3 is CASSLQGNNEKLFF. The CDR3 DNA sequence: TGTGCCAGCAGCCTACAGGGGAATAATGAAAAACTGTTTTTT.

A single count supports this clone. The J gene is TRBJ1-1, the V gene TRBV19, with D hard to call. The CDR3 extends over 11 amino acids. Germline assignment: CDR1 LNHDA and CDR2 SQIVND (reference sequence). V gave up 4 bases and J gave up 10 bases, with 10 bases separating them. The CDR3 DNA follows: TGTGCCAGTAGTACCTTCCGGGGAGCTTTCTTT. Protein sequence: CASSTFRGAFF.

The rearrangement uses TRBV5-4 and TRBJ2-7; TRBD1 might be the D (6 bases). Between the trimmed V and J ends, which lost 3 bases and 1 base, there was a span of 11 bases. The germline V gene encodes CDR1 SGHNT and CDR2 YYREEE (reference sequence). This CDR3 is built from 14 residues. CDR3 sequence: CASSSDRISYEQYF. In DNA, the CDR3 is TGTGCCAGCAGCTCGGACAGAATTTCCTACGAGCAGTACTTC.

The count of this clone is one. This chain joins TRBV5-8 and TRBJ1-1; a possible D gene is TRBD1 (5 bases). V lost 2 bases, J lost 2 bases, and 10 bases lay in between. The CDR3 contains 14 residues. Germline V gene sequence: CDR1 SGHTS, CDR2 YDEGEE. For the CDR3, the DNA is TGTGCCAGCAGCTTCAACGGGGGAAACACTGAAGCTTTCTTT. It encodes CASSFNGGNTEAFF.

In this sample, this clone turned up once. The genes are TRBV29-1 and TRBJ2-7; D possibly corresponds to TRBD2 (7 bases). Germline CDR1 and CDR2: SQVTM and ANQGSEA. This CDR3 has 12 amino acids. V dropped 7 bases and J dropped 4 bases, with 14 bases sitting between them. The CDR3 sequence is CSGGGHRYEQYF. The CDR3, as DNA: TGCAGCGGGGGGGGACACCGTTACGAGCAGTACTTC.

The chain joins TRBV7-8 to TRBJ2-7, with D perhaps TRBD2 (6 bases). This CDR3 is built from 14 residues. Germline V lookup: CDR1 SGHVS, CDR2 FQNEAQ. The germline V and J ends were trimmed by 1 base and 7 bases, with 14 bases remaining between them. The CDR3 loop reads CASSLETRGREQYF. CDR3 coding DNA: TGTGCCAGCAGCTTAGAGACTAGGGGACGGGAGCAGTACTTC.

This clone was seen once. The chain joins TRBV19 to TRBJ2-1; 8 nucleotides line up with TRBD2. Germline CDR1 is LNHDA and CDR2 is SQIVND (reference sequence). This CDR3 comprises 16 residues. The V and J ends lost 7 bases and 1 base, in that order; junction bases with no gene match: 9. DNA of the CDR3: TGTGCCAGTACCCCCGAAGGGACTAGGTCCTACAATGAGCAGTTCTTC. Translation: CASTPEGTRSYNEQFF.

CDR3 nucleotide sequence: TGTGCCAGTACCTCCGGACAGGGGGCCGGCAATCAGCCCCAGCATTTT. It specifies CASTSGQGAGNQPQHF. The J gene is TRBJ1-5, the V gene TRBV19; 11 nucleotides agree with TRBD1. Germline V CDR1 and CDR2: LNHDA, SQIVND (reference sequence). Trimming at V came to 7 bases and at J to 2 bases, leaving 7 bases not matched to a gene. This CDR3 region has 16 residues.

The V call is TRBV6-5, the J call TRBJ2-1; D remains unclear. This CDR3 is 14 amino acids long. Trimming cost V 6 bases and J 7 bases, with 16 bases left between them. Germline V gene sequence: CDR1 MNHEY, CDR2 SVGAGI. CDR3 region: CASSPRQVMNEQFF. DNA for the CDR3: TGTGCCAGCAGCCCCAGGCAAGTCATGAATGAGCAGTTCTTC.

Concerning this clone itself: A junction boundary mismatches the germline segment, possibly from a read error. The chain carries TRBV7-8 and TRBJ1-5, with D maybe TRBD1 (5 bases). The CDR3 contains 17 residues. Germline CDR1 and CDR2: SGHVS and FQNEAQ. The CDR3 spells CASSVASGGALGQPQHF. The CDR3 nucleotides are TGTGCCAGCAGCGTAGCTTCGGGTGGGGCGCTTGGTCAGCCCCAGCATTTT.

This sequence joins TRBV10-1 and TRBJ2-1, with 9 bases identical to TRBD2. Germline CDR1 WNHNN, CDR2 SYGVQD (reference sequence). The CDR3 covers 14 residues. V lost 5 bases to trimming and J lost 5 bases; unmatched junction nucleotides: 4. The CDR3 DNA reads TGCGCCAGCAGTCTAGCGGGACACGACAATGAGCAGTTCTTC. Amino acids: CASSLAGHDNEQFF.

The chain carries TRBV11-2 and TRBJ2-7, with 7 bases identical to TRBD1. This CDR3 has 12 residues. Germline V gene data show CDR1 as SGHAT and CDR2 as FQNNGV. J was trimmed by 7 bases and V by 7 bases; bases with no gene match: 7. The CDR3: CASTPQGDEQYF. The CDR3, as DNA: TGTGCCAGCACCCCCCAGGGGGATGAGCAGTACTTC.

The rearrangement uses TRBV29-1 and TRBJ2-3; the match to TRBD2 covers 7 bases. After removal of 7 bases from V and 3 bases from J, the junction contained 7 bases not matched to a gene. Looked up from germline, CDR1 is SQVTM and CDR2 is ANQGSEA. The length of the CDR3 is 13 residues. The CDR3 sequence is CSADGGSTDTQYF. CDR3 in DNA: TGCAGCGCGGACGGGGGGTCAACAGATACGCAGTATTTT.

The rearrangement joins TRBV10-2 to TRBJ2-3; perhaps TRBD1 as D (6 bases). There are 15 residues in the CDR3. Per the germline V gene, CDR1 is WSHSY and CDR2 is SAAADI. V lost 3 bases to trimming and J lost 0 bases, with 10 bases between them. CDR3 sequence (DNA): TGCGCCAGCAGTGATAATGGACAGAGCACAGATACGCAGTATTTT. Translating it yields CASSDNGQSTDTQYF.

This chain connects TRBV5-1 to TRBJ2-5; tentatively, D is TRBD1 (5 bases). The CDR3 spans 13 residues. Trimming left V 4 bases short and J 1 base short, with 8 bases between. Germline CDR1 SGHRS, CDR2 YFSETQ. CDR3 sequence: CASSRQLQETQYF. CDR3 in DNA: TGCGCCAGCAGCCGACAGCTCCAAGAGACCCAGTACTTC.

The chain's CDR3 is CASSLDQGLGEKLFF. CDR3 sequence (DNA): TGCGCCAGCAGCTTGGACCAGGGCCTGGGTGAAAAACTGTTTTTT. The genes are TRBV5-1 and TRBJ1-4, with a possible D match to TRBD1 (5 bases). The CDR3 spans 15 residues. Germline V gene data show CDR1 as SGHRS and CDR2 as YFSETQ. With 0 bases removed from V and 7 bases from J, the gap between germline ends came to 13 bases.

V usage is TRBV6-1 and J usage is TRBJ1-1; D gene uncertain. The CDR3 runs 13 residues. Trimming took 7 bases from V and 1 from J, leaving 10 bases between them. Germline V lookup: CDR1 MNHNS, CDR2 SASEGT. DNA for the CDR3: TGTGCCAGCAACGGGGTTTGGAACACTGAAGCTTTCTTT. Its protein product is CASNGVWNTEAFF.

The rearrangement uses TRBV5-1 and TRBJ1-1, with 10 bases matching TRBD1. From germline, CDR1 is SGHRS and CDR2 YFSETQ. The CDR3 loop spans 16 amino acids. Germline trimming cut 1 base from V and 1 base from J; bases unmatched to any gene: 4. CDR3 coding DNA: TGCGCCAGCAGCTTGCCGGGACAGGGGACGAACACTGAAGCTTTCTTT. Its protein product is CASSLPGQGTNTEAFF. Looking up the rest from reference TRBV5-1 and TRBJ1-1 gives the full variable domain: KAGVTQTPRYLIKTRGQQVTLSCSPISGHRSVSWYQQTPGQGLQFLFEYFSETQRNKGNFPGRFSGRQFSNSRSEMNVSTLELGDSALYLCASSLPGQGTNTEAFFGQGTRLTVV.

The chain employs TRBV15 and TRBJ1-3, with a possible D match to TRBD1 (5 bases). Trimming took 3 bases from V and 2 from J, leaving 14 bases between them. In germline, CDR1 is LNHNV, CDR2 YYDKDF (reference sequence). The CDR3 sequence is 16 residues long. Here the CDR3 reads CATSRQGVSPGNTIYF. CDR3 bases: TGTGCCACCAGCAGGCAGGGTGTGTCTCCTGGAAACACCATATATTTT.

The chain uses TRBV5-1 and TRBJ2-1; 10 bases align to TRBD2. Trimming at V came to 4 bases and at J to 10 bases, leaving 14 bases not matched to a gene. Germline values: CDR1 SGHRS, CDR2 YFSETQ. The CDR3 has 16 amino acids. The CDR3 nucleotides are TGCGCCAGCAGCCCGGGCCTACTAGCGGGAAGGGGCGAGCAGTTCTTC. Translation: CASSPGLLAGRGEQFF.

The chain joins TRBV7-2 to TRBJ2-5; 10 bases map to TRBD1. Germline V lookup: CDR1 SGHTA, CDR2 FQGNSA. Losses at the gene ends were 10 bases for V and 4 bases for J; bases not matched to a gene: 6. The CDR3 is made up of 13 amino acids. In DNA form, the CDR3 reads TGTGCCACCGCCAGGACAGGGGGAGAGACCCAGTACTTC. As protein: CATARTGGETQYF.

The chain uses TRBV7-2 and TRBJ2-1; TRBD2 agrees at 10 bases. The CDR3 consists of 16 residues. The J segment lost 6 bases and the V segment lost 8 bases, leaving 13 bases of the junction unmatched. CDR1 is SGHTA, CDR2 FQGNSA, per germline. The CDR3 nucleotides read TGTGCCAGCGGTCTCAGACCGGGACTAGCGTTCAATGAGCAGTTCTTC. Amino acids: CASGLRPGLAFNEQFF.

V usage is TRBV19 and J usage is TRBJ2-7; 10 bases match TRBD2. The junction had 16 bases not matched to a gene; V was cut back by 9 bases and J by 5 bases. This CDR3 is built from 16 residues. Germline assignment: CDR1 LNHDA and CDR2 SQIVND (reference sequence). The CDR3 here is CARSKSGRAEVDEQYF. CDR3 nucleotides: TGTGCCAGATCGAAGAGCGGGAGGGCCGAGGTGGACGAGCAGTACTTC.

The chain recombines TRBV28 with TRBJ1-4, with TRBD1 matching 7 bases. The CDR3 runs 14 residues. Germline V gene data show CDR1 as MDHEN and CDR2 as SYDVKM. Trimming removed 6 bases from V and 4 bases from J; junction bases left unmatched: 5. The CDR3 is CASSPDRFNEKLFF. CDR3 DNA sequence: TGTGCCAGCAGCCCGGACAGGTTTAATGAAAAACTGTTTTTT.